The T cell receptor beta chain described here comes from a study of shared clonotypes between healthy human individuals. Details on this clone: As yet, its antigen is unknown.

Profiling relied on immunoSEQ multiplex PCR, and the TCRdb table lists in-frame clones only, not all of them. This sample has around 2,000,000 clones, with 85% to 95% found just once. Trimming removed 7 bases at V and 10 bases at J, with 22 bases between. The germline V gene encodes CDR1 MDHEN and CDR2 SYDVKM. The CDR3 runs 14 residues. Findings of the study overall: Rarefaction curves obtained for sorted subsets showed sequencing incomplete despite large depth.

The sample consisted of naive CD4+ T cells sorted from blood. As to subset: CD45RA+ positively selected. The sequence was obtained from a man aged 18 to 35 in good health. The chain has TRBV28 and TRBJ1-2; unclear D gene. The CDR3 region has the DNA TGTGCCAGCACGCTCGGGGTGCCCTCCCCTGACTACACCTTC. It translates to CASTLGVPSPDYTF.